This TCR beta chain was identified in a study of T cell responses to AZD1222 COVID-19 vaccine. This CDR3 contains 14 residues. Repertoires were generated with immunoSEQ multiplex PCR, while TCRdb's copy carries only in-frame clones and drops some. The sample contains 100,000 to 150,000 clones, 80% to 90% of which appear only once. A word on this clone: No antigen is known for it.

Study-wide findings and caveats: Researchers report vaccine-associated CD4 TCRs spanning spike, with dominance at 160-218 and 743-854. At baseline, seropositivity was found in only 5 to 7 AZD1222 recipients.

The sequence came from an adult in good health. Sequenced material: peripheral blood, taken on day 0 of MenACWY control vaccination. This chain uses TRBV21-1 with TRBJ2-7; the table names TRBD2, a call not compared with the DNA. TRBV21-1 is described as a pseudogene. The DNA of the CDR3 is TGTGCCAGCAGAGGGGGGGCTAGGATCTACGAGCAGTACTTC. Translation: CASRGGARIYEQYF.